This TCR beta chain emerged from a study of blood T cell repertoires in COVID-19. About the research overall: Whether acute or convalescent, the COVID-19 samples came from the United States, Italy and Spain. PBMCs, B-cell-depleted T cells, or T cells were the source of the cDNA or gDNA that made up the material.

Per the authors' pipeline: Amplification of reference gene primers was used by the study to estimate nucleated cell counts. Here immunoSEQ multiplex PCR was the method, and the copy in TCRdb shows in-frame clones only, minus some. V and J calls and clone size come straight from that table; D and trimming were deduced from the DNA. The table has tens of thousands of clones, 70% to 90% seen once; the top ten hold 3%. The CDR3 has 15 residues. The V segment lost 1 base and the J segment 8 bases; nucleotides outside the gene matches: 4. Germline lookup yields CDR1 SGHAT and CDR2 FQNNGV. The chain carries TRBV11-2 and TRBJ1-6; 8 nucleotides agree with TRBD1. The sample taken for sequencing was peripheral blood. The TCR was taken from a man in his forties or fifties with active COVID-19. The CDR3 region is CASSLGTGRDSPLHF. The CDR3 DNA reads TGTGCCAGCAGCTTAGGGACAGGGAGGGATTCACCCCTCCACTTT.